This section outlines one TCR beta chain sequence together with its context. The antigen remains undetermined. V lost 0 bases, J lost 0 bases, and 10 bases lay in between. The CDR3 has 16 amino acids. The germline V gene encodes CDR1 SGHRS and CDR2 YFSETQ. This entry belongs to a study of cytomegalovirus exposure and HLA in healthy donors. Findings and caveats of the study: Later analysis identified a missense DCLRE1C variant that was linked to TCR beta V- and J-gene trimming. Donors belonging to an Asian-associated ancestry cluster reportedly showed fewer N-insertions in productive TCRs than the approximately 670-donor mean, according to what a later analysis found.

The study ran its PCR with 60 Vbeta and 13 Jbeta primers. This table comes from immunoSEQ multiplex PCR, and its TCRdb copy is limited to in-frame clones, with some not included. This listing includes about 200,000 clones. The chain uses TRBV5-1 and TRBJ2-1; a weak D match, TRBD2 (6 bases). The sample consisted of PBMCs. The receptor comes from a boy aged 10-17 years in good health and CMV-seronegative. For the CDR3, the DNA is TGCGCCAGCAGCTTGGAACTAGCTGGCTCCTACAATGAGCAGTTCTTC. Its translation is CASSLELAGSYNEQFF. The full variable domain, with the rest looked up from reference TRBV5-1 and TRBJ2-1, is KAGVTQTPRYLIKTRGQQVTLSCSPISGHRSVSWYQQTPGQGLQFLFEYFSETQRNKGNFPGRFSGRQFSNSRSEMNVSTLELGDSALYLCASSLELAGSYNEQFFGPGTRLTVL.